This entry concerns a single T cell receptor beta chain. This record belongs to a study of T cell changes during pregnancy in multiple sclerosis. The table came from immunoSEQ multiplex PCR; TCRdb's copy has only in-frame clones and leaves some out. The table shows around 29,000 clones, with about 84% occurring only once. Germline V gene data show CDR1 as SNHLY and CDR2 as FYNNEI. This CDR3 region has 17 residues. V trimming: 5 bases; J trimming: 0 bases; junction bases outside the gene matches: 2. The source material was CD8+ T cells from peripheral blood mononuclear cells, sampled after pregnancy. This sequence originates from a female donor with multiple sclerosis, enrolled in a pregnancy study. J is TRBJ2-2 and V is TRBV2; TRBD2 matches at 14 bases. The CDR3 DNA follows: TGTGCCAGCAGTTCGACTAGCGGGGGGGCGAACACCGGGGAGCTGTTTTTT. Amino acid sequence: CASSSTSGGANTGELFF. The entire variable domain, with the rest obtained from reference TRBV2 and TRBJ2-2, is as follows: EPEVTQTPSHQVTQMGQEVILRCVPISNHLYFYWYRQILGQKVEFLVSFYNNEISEKSEIFDDQFSVERPDGSNFTLKIRSTKLEDSAMYFCASSSTSGGANTGELFFGEGSRLTVL.